The 8 T cell receptor beta chains reported below all come from one sample, sequenced in a study of cytomegalovirus exposure and HLA in healthy donors (TCRdb year 2017). Libraries came from the immunoSEQ multiplex PCR assay. The multiplex PCR relied on a mix of 60 forward primers for TCR Vbeta segments and 13 reverse primers for TCR Jbeta segments. The clones in this table, taken by TCRdb from immuneACCESS, are in-frame only. Not every clone is retained; where verified, under half of the shortfall comes from an unresolved V gene, and the cause of the rest is unknown. Counted in this sample were approximately 77,000 clones; over 60% of them appeared once. Of the sample, over 10% is held by the ten largest clones. Sample: PBMCs. These TCRs come from a male donor in good health and CMV-seropositive.

The chain couples TRBV7-9 to TRBJ2-7; tentatively, D is TRBD2 (6 bases). With 6 bases removed from V and 4 bases from J, the gap between germline ends came to 13 bases. The CDR3 is 13 residues long. Germline V gene sequence: CDR1 SEHNR, CDR2 FQNEAQ (reference sequence). The CDR3: CASRGGGGYEQYF. As DNA, the CDR3 is TGTGCCAGCAGGGGGGGTGGGGGATACGAGCAGTACTTC.

This sequence joins TRBV6-6 and TRBJ1-1; D gene uncertain. Germline V gene data show CDR1 as MNHNY and CDR2 as SVGAGI (reference sequence). Trimming shortened V by 0 bases and J by 4 bases, and 9 bases separated the two germline ends. The CDR3 spans 14 residues. The chain's CDR3 is CASSYSAPVTEAFF. The CDR3 DNA reads as TGTGCCAGCAGTTACTCGGCACCAGTCACTGAAGCTTTCTTT.

This clone was counted a single time. The chain combines TRBV7-2 with TRBJ2-3, with 7 bases that match TRBD2. The length of the CDR3 is 15 residues. V lost 4 bases, J lost 5 bases, and 9 bases stayed unmatched. The germline gives CDR1 SGHTA, CDR2 FQGNSA. The DNA of the CDR3 is TGTGCCAGCAGCTGGGGGACTACGACCCAAGATACGCAGTATTTT. Translation: CASSWGTTTQDTQYF.

This chain connects TRBV7-9 to TRBJ2-3, with D hard to call. Looked up from germline, CDR1 is SEHNR and CDR2 is FQNEAQ (reference sequence). The V end was cut by 5 bases, the J end by 11 bases, with 14 bases between. This CDR3 has 12 residues. As DNA, the CDR3 is TGTGCCAGCAGCGTGGAAGAGCGTCTGCAGTATTTT. Translating it yields CASSVEERLQYF.

This clone was counted only a few times. J is TRBJ2-1 and V is TRBV7-6, with 7 bases matching TRBD2. The CDR3 totals 15 residues. Germline V lookup: CDR1 SGHVS, CDR2 FNYEAQ. The V segment lost 5 bases and the J segment 6 bases; nucleotides outside the gene matches: 10. The CDR3 is CASSPRDWGGNEQFF. Written as DNA, the CDR3 is TGTGCCAGCAGCCCCCGGGATTGGGGGGGCAATGAGCAGTTCTTC.

The rearrangement joins TRBV27 to TRBJ2-3; D gene uncertain. V lost 3 bases and J lost 0, with 7 bases in between. From germline, CDR1 is MNHEY and CDR2 SMNVEV (reference sequence). The CDR3 spans 14 residues. CDR3 nucleotide sequence: TGTGCCAGCAGTTTCTTTAGTAGCACAGATACGCAGTATTTT. Translating it yields CASSFFSSTDTQYF.

The rearrangement links TRBV5-1 to TRBJ2-7; 9 bases line up with TRBD2. Trimming cost V 4 bases and J 2 bases; bases outside gene matches: 16. From germline, CDR1 is SGHRS and CDR2 YFSETQ. This CDR3 has 18 amino acids. In DNA form, the CDR3 reads TGCGCCAGCAGCCCCGGGACTTTGTTGCGGGAGGGCCCCTACGAGCAGTACTTC. Translated: CASSPGTLLREGPYEQYF.

The chain uses TRBV2 and TRBJ2-1, with 7 bases fitting TRBD1. This CDR3 is 14 amino acids long. Losses at the gene ends were 9 bases for V and 4 bases for J; bases not matched to a gene: 9. Germline CDR1 reads SNHLY; CDR2 reads FYNNEI. This CDR3 reads CASTRGNLYNEQFF. The CDR3 nucleotides are TGTGCCAGTACCAGGGGGAACCTTTACAATGAGCAGTTCTTC.